This note documents a single TCR beta chain sequence. The sample originates from a study of shared clonotypes between healthy human individuals. Trimming cost V 4 bases and J 3 bases, with 19 bases left between them. Per germline, CDR1 MGHDK and CDR2 SYGVNS. CDR3 size: 16 residues. The method was immunoSEQ multiplex PCR; TCRdb's version includes in-frame clones alone and lacks a portion of them. Of 1,400,000 or so clones in the sample, 98% to 99% are singletons; the top ten hold approximately 0.38%. This chain uses TRBV25-1 with TRBJ2-7; D uncertain. The sequence was collected from a man younger than 40 in good health. The sequenced sample consisted of naive CD4+ T cells sorted from blood. Subset specified: CD45RA+ positively selected. The CDR3 loop reads CASSAAFVSASYEQYF. The CDR3 DNA sequence: TGTGCCAGCAGTGCCGCTTTCGTGAGCGCGAGCTACGAGCAGTACTTC.